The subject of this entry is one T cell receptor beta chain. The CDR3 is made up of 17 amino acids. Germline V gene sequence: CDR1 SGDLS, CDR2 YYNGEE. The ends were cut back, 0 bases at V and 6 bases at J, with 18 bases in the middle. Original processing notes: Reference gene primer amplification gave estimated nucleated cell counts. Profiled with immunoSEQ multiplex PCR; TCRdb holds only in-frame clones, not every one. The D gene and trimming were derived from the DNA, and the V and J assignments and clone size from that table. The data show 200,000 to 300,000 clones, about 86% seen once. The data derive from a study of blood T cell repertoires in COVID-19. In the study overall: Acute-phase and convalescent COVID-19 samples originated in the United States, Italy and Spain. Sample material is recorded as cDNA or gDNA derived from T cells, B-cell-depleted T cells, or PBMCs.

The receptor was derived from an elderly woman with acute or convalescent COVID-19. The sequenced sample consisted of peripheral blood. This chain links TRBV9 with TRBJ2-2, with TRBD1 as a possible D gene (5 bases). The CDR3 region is CASSVGGAGLIAGELFF. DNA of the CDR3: TGTGCCAGCAGCGTAGGGGGTGCAGGGCTCATTGCCGGGGAGCTGTTTTTT.